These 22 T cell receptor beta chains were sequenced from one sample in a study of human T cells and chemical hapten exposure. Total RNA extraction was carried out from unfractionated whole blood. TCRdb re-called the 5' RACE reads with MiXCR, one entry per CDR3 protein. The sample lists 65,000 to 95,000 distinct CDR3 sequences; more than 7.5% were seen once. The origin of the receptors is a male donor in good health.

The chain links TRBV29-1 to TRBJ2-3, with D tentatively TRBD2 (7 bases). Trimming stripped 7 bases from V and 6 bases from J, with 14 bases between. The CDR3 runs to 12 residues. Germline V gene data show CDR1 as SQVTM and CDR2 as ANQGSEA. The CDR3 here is CSGGGGPDTQYF. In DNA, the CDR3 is TGCAGCGGAGGGGGGGGGCCGGATACGCAGTATTTT.

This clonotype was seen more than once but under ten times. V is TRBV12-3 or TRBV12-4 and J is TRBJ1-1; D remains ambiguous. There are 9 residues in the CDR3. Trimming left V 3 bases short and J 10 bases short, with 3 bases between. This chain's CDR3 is CASSFGAFF. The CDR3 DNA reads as TGTGCCAGCAGTTTTGGAGCTTTCTTT.

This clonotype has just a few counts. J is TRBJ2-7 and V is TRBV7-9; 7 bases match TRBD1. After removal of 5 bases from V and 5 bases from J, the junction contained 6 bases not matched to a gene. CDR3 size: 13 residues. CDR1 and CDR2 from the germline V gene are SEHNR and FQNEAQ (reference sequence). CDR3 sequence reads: CASSPFTGDEQYF. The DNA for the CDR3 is TGTGCCAGCAGCCCATTCACAGGGGACGAGCAGTACTTC.

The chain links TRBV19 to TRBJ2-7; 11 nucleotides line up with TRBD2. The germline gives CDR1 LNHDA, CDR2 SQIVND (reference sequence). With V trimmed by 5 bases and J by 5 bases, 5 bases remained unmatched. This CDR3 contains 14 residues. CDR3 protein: CASSDLLAGDEQYF. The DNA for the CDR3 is TGTGCCAGTAGTGACTTACTAGCGGGAGACGAGCAGTACTTC. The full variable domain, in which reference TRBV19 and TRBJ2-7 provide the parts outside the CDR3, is DGGITQSPKYLFRKEGQNVTLSCEQNLNHDAMYWYRQDPGQGLRLIYYSQIVNDFQKGDIAEGYSVSREKKESFPLTVTSAQKNPTAFYLCASSDLLAGDEQYFGPGTRLTVT.

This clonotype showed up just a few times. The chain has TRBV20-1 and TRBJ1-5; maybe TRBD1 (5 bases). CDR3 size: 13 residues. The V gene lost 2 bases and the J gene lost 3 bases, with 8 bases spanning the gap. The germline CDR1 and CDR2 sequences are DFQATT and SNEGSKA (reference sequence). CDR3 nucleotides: TGCAGTGCTAGATCGGACACCAATCAGCCCCAGCATTTT. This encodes CSARSDTNQPQHF.

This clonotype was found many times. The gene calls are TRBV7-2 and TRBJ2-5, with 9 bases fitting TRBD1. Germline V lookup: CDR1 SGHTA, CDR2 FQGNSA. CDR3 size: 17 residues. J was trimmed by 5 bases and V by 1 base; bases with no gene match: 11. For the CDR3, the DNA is TGTGCCAGCAGCTTAGTCGGGACAGGGTGGAAGCGGGAGACCCAGTACTTC. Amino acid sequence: CASSLVGTGWKRETQYF.

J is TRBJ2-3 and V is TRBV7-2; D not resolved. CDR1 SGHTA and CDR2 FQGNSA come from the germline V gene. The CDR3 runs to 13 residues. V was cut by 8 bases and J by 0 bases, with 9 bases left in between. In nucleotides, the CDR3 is TGTGCCAGCGGGATCCCTAGCACAGATACGCAGTATTTT. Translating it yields CASGIPSTDTQYF.

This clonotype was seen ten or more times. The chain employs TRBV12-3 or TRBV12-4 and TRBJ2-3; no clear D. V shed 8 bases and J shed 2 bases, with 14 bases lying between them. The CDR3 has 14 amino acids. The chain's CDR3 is CASRAPSSTDTQYF. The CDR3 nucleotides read TGTGCCAGCCGGGCCCCGTCGTCCACAGATACGCAGTATTTT.

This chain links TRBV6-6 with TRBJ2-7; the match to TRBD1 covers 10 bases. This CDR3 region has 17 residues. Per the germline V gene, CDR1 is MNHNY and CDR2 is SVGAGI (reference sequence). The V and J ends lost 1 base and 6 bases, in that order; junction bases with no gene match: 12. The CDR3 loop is CASSYFSGGTGEGEQYF. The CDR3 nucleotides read TGTGCCAGCAGTTACTTCTCCGGAGGGACAGGGGAGGGCGAGCAGTACTTC.

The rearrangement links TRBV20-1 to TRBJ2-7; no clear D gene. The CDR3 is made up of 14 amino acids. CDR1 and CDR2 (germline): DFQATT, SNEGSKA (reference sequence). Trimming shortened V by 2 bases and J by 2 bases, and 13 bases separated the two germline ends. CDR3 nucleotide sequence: TGCAGTGCTAGAAGGCCAAGACTCGCCTACGAGCAGTACTTC. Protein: CSARRPRLAYEQYF.

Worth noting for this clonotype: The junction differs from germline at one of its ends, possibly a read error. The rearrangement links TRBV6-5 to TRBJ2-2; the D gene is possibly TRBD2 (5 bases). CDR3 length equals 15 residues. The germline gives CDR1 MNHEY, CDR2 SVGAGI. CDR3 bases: TGTGCCAGCAAGCCTTCGCGGAAGAACACCGGGGAGCTGTCTTTT. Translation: CASKPSRKNTGELSF.

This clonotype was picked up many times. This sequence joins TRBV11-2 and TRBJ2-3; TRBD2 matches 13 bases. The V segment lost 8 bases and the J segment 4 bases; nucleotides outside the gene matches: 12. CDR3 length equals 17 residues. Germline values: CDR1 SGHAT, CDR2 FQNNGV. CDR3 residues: CASALRTSGSAADTQYF. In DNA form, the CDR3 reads TGTGCCAGCGCCCTGAGGACTAGCGGGAGTGCGGCAGATACGCAGTATTTT.

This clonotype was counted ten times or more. The CDR3 DNA reads TGTGCCAGCAGTTCAGGGACTGTACCTTACGGGCAGTATTTT. It is translated as CASSSGTVPYGQYF. This chain links TRBV6-5 with TRBJ2-3; the D gene is possibly TRBD2 (6 bases). Between the trimmed V and J ends, which lost 4 bases and 11 bases, there was a span of 19 bases. The CDR3 totals 14 residues. Germline lookup yields CDR1 MNHEY and CDR2 SVGAGI.

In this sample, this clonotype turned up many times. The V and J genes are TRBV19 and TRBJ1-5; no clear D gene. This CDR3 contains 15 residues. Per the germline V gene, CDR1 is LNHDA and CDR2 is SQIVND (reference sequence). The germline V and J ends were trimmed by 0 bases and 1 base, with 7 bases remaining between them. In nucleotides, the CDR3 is TGTGCCAGTAGTATAGAGGCGGTGAGCAATCAGCCCCAGCATTTT. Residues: CASSIEAVSNQPQHF.

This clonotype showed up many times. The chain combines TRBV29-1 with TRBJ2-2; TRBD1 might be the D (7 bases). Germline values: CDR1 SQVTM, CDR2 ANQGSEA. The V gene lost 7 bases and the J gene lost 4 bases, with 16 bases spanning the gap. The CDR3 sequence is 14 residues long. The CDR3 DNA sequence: TGCAGCGCCCTGGGGGGACAGATCACCGGGGAGCTGTTTTTT. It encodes CSALGGQITGELFF.

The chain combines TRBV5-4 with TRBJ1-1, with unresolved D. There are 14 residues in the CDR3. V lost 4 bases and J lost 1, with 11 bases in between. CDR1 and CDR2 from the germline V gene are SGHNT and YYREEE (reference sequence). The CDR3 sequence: CASSLRKRNTEAFF. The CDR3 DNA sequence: TGTGCCAGCAGCCTAAGGAAACGGAACACTGAAGCTTTCTTT.

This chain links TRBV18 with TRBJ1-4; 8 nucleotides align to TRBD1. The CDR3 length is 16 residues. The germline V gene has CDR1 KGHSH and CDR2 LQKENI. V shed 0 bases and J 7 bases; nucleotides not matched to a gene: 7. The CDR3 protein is CASSPPWSGGSEKLFF. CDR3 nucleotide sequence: TGTGCCAGCTCACCACCTTGGTCAGGGGGCAGTGAAAAACTGTTTTTT.

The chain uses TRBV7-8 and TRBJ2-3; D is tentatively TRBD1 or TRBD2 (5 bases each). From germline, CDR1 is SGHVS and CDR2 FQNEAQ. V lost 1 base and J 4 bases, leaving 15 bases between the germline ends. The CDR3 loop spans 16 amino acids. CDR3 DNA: TGTGCCAGCAGCTTAGGAATAGGGGACCCGGCAGATACGCAGTATTTT. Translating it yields CASSLGIGDPADTQYF.

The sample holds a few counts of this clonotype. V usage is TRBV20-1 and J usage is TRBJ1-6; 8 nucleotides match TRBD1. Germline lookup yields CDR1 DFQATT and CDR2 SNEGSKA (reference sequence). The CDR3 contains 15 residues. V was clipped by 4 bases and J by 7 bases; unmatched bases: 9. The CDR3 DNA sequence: TGCAGTGCTACCGACAGGGGAACGGGGAATTCACCCCTCCACTTT. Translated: CSATDRGTGNSPLHF.

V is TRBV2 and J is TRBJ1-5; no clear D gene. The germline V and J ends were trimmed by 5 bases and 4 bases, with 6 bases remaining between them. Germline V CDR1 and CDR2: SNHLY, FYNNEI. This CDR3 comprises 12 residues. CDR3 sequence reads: CASSSRNQPQHF. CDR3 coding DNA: TGTGCCAGCAGTTCACGGAATCAGCCCCAGCATTTT.

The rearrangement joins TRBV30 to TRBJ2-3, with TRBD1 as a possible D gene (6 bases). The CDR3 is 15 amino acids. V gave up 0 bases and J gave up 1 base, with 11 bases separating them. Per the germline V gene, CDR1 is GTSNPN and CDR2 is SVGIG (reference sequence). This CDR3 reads CAWSVRAGGTDTQYF. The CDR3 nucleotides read TGTGCCTGGAGTGTACGGGCAGGGGGCACAGATACGCAGTATTTT.

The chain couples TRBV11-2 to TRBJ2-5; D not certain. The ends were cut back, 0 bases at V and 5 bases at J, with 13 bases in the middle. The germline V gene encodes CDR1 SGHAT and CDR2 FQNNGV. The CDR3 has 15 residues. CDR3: CASSLDLALGETQYF. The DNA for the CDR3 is TGTGCCAGCAGCTTAGATTTGGCGCTGGGGGAGACCCAGTACTTC.